The 30 T cell receptor beta chains in this list originate from one sample, sequenced in a study. From the 5' RACE reads, TCRdb called clonotypes with MiXCR, one entry per CDR3 protein. The top ten hold around 2.3% of the sample, which has tens of thousands of distinct CDR3 sequences, around 30% seen once. Sequencing was done on a sample of tumor-infiltrating naive CD4+ T cells sorted from the breast tumor. As for subset: naive CD4+ T cells, CD4+CD45RA+CD25-. These receptors originate from a female donor with breast cancer.

In this sample, this clonotype turned up a few times. The chain links TRBV20-1 to TRBJ1-2, with D hard to call. Trimming shortened V by 1 base and J by 4 bases, and 16 bases separated the two germline ends. The CDR3 is made up of 15 amino acids. The germline gives CDR1 DFQATT, CDR2 SNEGSKA (reference sequence). The CDR3 bases are TGCAGTGCTAGAGTCCTTGGGCTTGTATCCTATGGCTACACCTTC. As protein: CSARVLGLVSYGYTF.

This rearrangement joins TRBV6-5 to TRBJ2-7; 10 bases fit TRBD1. The CDR3 is made up of 13 amino acids. Germline V gene lookup returns CDR1 MNHEY and CDR2 SVGAGI. Germline trimming cut 6 bases from V and 6 bases from J; bases unmatched to any gene: 5. The CDR3 DNA reads as TGTGCCAGCAGACGACAGGGGGCGGTCGAGCAGTACTTC. Protein sequence: CASRRQGAVEQYF.

This clonotype is categorized as medium-sized (0.01 to 0.1%). The chain employs TRBV6-1 and TRBJ2-1; 14 bases are a match to TRBD2. Per germline, CDR1 MNHNS and CDR2 SASEGT. The CDR3 totals 16 residues. J gave up 5 bases and V 6 bases, and 6 bases lay outside the gene matches. In DNA form, the CDR3 reads TGTGCCAGCAGGGGGACTAGCGGGAGCAACAACAATGAGCAGTTCTTC. It encodes CASRGTSGSNNNEQFF.

Regarding this clonotype: A much larger clone is a single base away; this may be a read error. This sequence joins TRBV7-3 and TRBJ2-1; possibly TRBD2 for D (5 bases). V lost 5 bases, J lost 11 bases, and 16 bases lay in between. The germline V gene encodes CDR1 SGHTA and CDR2 FQGTGA. This CDR3 has 13 amino acids. CDR3: CASSLGISEKQFF. CDR3 bases: TGTGCCAGCAGCCTGGGGATTAGCGAGAAGCAGTTCTTC.

The rearrangement joins TRBV6-5 to TRBJ2-3; the match to TRBD2 covers 8 bases. CDR1 is MNHEY and CDR2 is SVGAGI in the germline V gene. The CDR3 contains 15 residues. Trimming cost V 2 bases and J 2 bases; bases outside gene matches: 3. CDR3 loop: CASSYIAGTTDTQYF. The CDR3 DNA follows: TGTGCCAGCAGTTACATAGCGGGGACCACAGATACGCAGTATTTT.

A remark on this clonotype: At one boundary the junction diverges from the germline segment, which might be a read error. This chain links TRBV20-1 with TRBJ1-5, with TRBD1 matching 9 bases. Germline assignment: CDR1 DFQATT and CDR2 SNEGSKA (reference sequence). CDR3 length: 15 residues. In DNA, the CDR3 is TGCAGTGCTAGTCGGGACAGGGATAGCAATCGGCCCCAGCATTTT. The encoded protein is CSASRDRDSNRPQHF.

Turning to this clonotype: A much larger clone differs from this one at a single base, so this may be a read error. The chain carries TRBV27 and TRBJ1-5; TRBD1 might be the D (5 bases). The CDR3 contains 14 residues. V was trimmed by 8 bases and J by 0 bases, leaving 11 bases between them. Germline loops: CDR1 MNHEY, CDR2 SMNVEV (reference sequence). Written as DNA, the CDR3 is TGTGCCAGCGGGGGACTGGGTAGCAATCAGCCCCAGCATTTT. Amino acid sequence: CASGGLGSNQPQHF.

Note on this clonotype: This may be a read error, as it is one base from a much larger clone. The genes are TRBV5-1 and TRBJ2-1; 8 nucleotides match TRBD2. The CDR3 is made up of 16 amino acids. Germline assignment: CDR1 SGHRS and CDR2 YFSETQ. The CDR3 loop is CASSLTSGLRDNGQFF. Here the CDR3 DNA reads TGCGCCAGCAGCTTAACTAGCGGACTGAGGGACAATGGGCAGTTCTTC.

Of note for this clonotype: A much larger clone sits a single nucleotide away, making a read error possible. The V call is TRBV20-1, the J call TRBJ2-3; TRBD1 might be the D (5 bases). The CDR3 has 12 amino acids. Germline V CDR1 and CDR2: DFQATT, SNEGSKA (reference sequence). The CDR3 nucleotides are TGCAGTGCTCAAAGGGGTTCAGATTCGCAGTATTTT. It translates to CSAQRGSDSQYF.

In regard to this clonotype: A much larger clone is a single base away; this may be a read error. The chain combines TRBV7-6 with TRBJ2-1; D remains unclear. Germline values: CDR1 SGHVS, CDR2 FNYEAQ. V was shortened by 3 bases and J by 8 bases, with 14 bases between the two germline ends. This CDR3 comprises 14 residues. The CDR3 reads CASSFLKRGDEQFF. The CDR3 DNA reads TGTGCCAGCAGCTTCCTTAAGCGTGGGGATGAGCAGTTCTTC.

Within the sample, this clonotype is medium-sized. The chain has TRBV5-1 and TRBJ1-2; D unresolved. The CDR3 spans 13 residues. V lost 7 bases, J lost 0 bases, and 10 bases lay in between. Germline lookup yields CDR1 SGHRS and CDR2 YFSETQ. CDR3: CASATGTNYGYTF. For the CDR3, the DNA is TGCGCCAGCGCGACGGGAACTAACTATGGCTACACCTTC.

With respect to this clonotype: Just one base apart from a much larger clone, this may be a read error. The J gene is TRBJ2-7, the V gene TRBV20-1; possibly TRBD2 for D (5 bases). Germline V gene sequence: CDR1 DFQATT, CDR2 SNEGSKA (reference sequence). V was pared by 5 bases and J by 0 bases, with 14 bases between. This CDR3 contains 14 residues. CDR3 sequence reads: CSAGGRTSSYEQYF. In nucleotides, the CDR3 is TGCAGTGCTGGAGGCCGTACTAGCTCCTACGAGCAGTACTTC.

This clonotype appeared a few times. The CDR3 reads CSARAPWGGANQPQHF. DNA for the CDR3: TGCAGTGCTAGGGCCCCATGGGGGGGGGCCAATCAGCCCCAGCATTTT. The gene calls are TRBV20-1 and TRBJ1-5, with D perhaps matching TRBD1 (6 bases). Trimming stripped 3 bases from V and 3 bases from J, with 18 bases between. CDR3 length equals 16 residues. Looked up from germline, CDR1 is DFQATT and CDR2 is SNEGSKA (reference sequence).

About this clonotype itself: The final CDR3 position lacks the conserved phenylalanine or tryptophan, pointing to a likely read error. This sequence joins TRBV20-1 and TRBJ2-1, with 11 nucleotides matching TRBD2. The germline V gene has CDR1 DFQATT and CDR2 SNEGSKA (reference sequence). The CDR3 length is 14 residues. The ends lost 3 bases at V and 10 bases at J; junction bases unmatched: 8. The CDR3 nucleotides are TGCAGTGCTAGGAATAGCGGGAGGGGTCCCGAGCAGTTCCTC. It codes for CSARNSGRGPEQFL.

The chain couples TRBV6-5 to TRBJ2-1; possible D gene TRBD2, 6 bases. Trimming took off 2 bases at V and 4 bases at J, with 12 bases between the two ends. Germline CDR1 MNHEY, CDR2 SVGAGI. CDR3 length equals 15 residues. This CDR3 is CASSYRGVGYNEQFF. DNA of the CDR3: TGTGCCAGCAGTTACCGCGGGGTCGGGTACAATGAGCAGTTCTTC.

A word on this clonotype: Given a much more abundant clone one base away, this may be a read error. The chain is built from TRBV6-5 and TRBJ2-3; TRBD2 matches 11 bases. The CDR3 runs 16 residues. CDR1 is MNHEY, CDR2 SVGAGI, per germline. The CDR3 nucleotides are TGTGCCAGCACCAGACTAGCGGGGACTAGCAAAGATACGCAGTATTTT. Its translation: CASTRLAGTSKDTQYF.

This chain uses TRBV6-5 with TRBJ1-5; 9 positions match TRBD1. The germline V gene encodes CDR1 MNHEY and CDR2 SVGAGI. The CDR3 runs to 14 residues. The J segment lost 7 bases and the V segment lost 4 bases, leaving 5 bases of the junction unmatched. The CDR3 region is CASSWGQGRQPQHF. The CDR3 coding sequence is TGTGCCAGCAGTTGGGGACAGGGCCGGCAGCCCCAGCATTTT.

The sample holds many counts of this clonotype. This chain links TRBV28 with TRBJ1-2, with unresolved D. This CDR3 region has 14 residues. V was trimmed by 6 bases and J by 4 bases, leaving 15 bases between them. The germline CDR1 and CDR2 sequences are MDHEN and SYDVKM. CDR3 nucleotide sequence: TGTGCCAGCAGCATAACATATTCCACCTATGGCTACACCTTC. Its translation is CASSITYSTYGYTF.

In this sample, this clonotype is medium-sized. CDR3 sequence: CASSERGGSYSGNTIYF. CDR3 sequence (DNA): TGCGCCAGCAGTGAGAGGGGGGGTTCTTACTCTGGAAACACCATATATTTT. This chain joins TRBV10-2 and TRBJ1-3; D might be TRBD1 (6 bases). The CDR3 is 17 amino acids. V lost 2 bases to trimming and J lost 0 bases, with 14 bases between them. CDR1 and CDR2 from the germline V gene are WSHSY and SAAADI.

This clonotype was picked up many times. The chain carries TRBV20-1 and TRBJ2-7; a weak D match, TRBD2 (6 bases). CDR1 and CDR2 from the germline V gene are DFQATT and SNEGSKA (reference sequence). This CDR3 is 14 amino acids long. V lost 3 bases and J 3 bases, leaving 15 bases between the germline ends. Here the CDR3 DNA reads TGCAGTGCTAGTCAGGCTAGCGAGTTCTACGAGCAGTACTTC. Its protein product is CSASQASEFYEQYF.

V gene TRBV6-5 combines with J gene TRBJ2-7; D remains ambiguous. Germline assignment: CDR1 MNHEY and CDR2 SVGAGI. Trimming left V 0 bases short and J 4 bases short, with 16 bases between. The CDR3 totals 16 residues. The DNA for the CDR3 is TGTGCCAGCAGTTACTCCCGTCAATGGGATAGGTACGAGCAGTACTTC. It codes for CASSYSRQWDRYEQYF.

This CDR3 is CASSLVGGFKNIQYF. The CDR3 region has the DNA TGTGCCAGCAGCTTAGTTGGCGGATTCAAAAACATTCAGTACTTC. The chain uses TRBV7-6 and TRBJ2-4; D is uncertain. V was pared by 1 base and J by 3 bases, with 10 bases between. Germline CDR1 is SGHVS and CDR2 is FNYEAQ. This CDR3 is 15 amino acids long.

In this sample, this clonotype is medium-sized. The chain couples TRBV15 to TRBJ2-1; D may match TRBD1 or TRBD2 (5 bases each). Germline assignment: CDR1 LNHNV and CDR2 YYDKDF (reference sequence). V was shortened by 3 bases and J by 4 bases, with 10 bases between the two germline ends. The CDR3 covers 14 residues. The CDR3 DNA sequence: TGTGCCACCAGCAGGGGGACCGAATACAATGAGCAGTTCTTC. Protein sequence: CATSRGTEYNEQFF. The whole variable domain, remainder taken from reference TRBV15 and TRBJ2-1, is DAMVIQNPRYQVTQFGKPVTLSCSQTLNHNVMYWYQQKSSQAPKLLFHYYDKDFNNEADTPDNFQSRRPNTSFCFLDIRSPGLGDTAMYLCATSRGTEYNEQFFGPGTRLTVL.

There are a few counts of this clonotype. The chain couples TRBV20-1 to TRBJ2-1; TRBD2 agrees at 12 bases. The germline CDR1 and CDR2 sequences are DFQATT and SNEGSKA (reference sequence). V lost 4 bases, J lost 5 bases, and 3 bases stayed unmatched. The CDR3 has 14 residues. CDR3 DNA sequence: TGCAGTGCTACTCTAGCGGGAGGGGACAATGAGCAGTTCTTC. This sequence encodes CSATLAGGDNEQFF.

In regard to this clonotype: Possible read error: a much larger clone is one base away. V gene TRBV4-1 combines with J gene TRBJ2-7, with TRBD2 as a possible D gene (7 bases). Trimming cost V 5 bases and J 4 bases, with 15 bases left between them. The V gene's germline CDR1 is MGHRA and CDR2 YSYEKL. This CDR3 is 14 amino acids long. CDR3: CASSSPGGAYEQYF. CDR3 nucleotides: TGCGCCAGCAGCTCCCCGGGGGGCGCGTACGAGCAGTACTTC.

This clonotype occurred many times. This chain uses TRBV12-3 or TRBV12-4 with TRBJ2-1; TRBD2 matches at 12 bases. The CDR3 sequence is 14 residues long. V dropped 5 bases and J dropped 6; count of bases not matched to a gene: 2. The CDR3 loop reads CASSLTSGSNEQFF. CDR3 sequence (DNA): TGTGCCAGCAGTCTGACTAGCGGGAGCAATGAGCAGTTCTTC.

There are many counts of this clonotype. V gene TRBV5-4 combines with J gene TRBJ2-7; a weak D match, TRBD2 (6 bases). The germline V gene has CDR1 SGHNT and CDR2 YYREEE (reference sequence). V was pared by 0 bases and J by 5 bases, with 18 bases between. CDR3 length: 16 residues. CDR3 residues: CASSLDGGGVEDEQYF. Written as DNA, the CDR3 is TGTGCCAGCAGCTTGGACGGCGGAGGGGTGGAGGACGAGCAGTACTTC.

Turning to this clonotype: A much larger clonotype is one base distant, so this may be a read error. This CDR3 is CASSYWRGLPSYEQYF. In nucleotides, the CDR3 is TGTGCCAGCAGTTACTGGAGGGGGCTCCCCTCCTACGAGCAGTACTTC. The rearrangement joins TRBV6-5 to TRBJ2-7, with D perhaps TRBD1 (7 bases). V was cut by 1 base and J by 0 bases, with 13 bases left in between. CDR3 length: 16 amino acids. In germline, CDR1 is MNHEY, CDR2 SVGAGI.

In its sample, this clonotype was seen a few times. In DNA, the CDR3 is TGCGCCAGCAGCTTGGACCTAAGGGGGACTGAAGCTTTCTTT. This gives the protein CASSLDLRGTEAFF. The rearrangement joins TRBV5-1 to TRBJ1-1; D is perhaps TRBD1 (6 bases). Trimming pared 0 bases from V and 5 bases from J, leaving 11 bases between. This CDR3 has 14 residues. Germline loops: CDR1 SGHRS, CDR2 YFSETQ.

The sample holds a few counts of this clonotype. The conserved phenylalanine or tryptophan normally closing the CDR3 is absent here, so this likely arose from a read error. The chain's CDR3 is CASSDAGGFGDTQYL. The CDR3, as DNA: TGTGCCAGCAGTGATGCCGGAGGGTTCGGGGATACGCAGTATCTT. This chain links TRBV2 with TRBJ2-3, with TRBD2 as a possible D gene (6 bases). CDR1 is SNHLY and CDR2 is FYNNEI in the germline V gene. The CDR3 extends over 15 amino acids. The V end lost 3 bases, the J end lost 6 bases, and 16 bases lay between the germline ends.